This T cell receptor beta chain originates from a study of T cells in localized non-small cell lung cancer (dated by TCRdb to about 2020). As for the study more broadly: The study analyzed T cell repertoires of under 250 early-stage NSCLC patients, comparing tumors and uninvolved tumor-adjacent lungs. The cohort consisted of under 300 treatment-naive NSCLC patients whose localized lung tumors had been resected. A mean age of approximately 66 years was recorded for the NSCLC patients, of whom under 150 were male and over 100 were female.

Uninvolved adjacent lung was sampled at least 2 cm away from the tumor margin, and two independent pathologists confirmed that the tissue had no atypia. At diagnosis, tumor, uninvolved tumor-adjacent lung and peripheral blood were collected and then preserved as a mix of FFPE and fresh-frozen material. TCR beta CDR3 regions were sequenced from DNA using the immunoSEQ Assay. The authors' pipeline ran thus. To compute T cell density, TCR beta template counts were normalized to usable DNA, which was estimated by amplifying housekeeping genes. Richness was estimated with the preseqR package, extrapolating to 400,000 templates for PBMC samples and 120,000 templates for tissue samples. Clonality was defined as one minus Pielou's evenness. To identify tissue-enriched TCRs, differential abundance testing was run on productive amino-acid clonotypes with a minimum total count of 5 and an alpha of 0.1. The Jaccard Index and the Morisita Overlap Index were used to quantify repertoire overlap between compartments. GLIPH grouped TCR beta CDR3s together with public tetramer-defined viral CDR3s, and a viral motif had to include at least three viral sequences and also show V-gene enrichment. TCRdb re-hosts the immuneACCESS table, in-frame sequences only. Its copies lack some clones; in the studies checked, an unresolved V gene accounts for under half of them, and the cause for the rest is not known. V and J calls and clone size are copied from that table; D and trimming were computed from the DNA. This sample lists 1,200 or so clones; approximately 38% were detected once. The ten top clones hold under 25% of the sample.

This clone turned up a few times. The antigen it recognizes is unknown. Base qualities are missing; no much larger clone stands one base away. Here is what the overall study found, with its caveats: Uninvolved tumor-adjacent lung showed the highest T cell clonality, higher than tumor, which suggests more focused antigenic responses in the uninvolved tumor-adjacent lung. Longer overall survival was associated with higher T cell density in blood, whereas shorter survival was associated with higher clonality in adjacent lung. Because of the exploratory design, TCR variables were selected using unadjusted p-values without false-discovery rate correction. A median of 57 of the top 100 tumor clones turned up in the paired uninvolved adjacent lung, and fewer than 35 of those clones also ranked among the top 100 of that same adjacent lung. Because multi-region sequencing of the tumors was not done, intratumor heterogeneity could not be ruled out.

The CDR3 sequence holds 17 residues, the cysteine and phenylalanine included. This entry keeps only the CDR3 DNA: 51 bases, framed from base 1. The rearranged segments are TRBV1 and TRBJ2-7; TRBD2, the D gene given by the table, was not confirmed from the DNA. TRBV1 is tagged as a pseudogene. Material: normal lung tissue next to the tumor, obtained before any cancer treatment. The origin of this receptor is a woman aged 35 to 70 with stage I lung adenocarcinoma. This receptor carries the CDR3 CASSQESGTSGRYEQYF. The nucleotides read TGCGCCAGCAGCCAAGAGTCCGGGACTAGCGGCCGCTACGAGCAGTACTTC.